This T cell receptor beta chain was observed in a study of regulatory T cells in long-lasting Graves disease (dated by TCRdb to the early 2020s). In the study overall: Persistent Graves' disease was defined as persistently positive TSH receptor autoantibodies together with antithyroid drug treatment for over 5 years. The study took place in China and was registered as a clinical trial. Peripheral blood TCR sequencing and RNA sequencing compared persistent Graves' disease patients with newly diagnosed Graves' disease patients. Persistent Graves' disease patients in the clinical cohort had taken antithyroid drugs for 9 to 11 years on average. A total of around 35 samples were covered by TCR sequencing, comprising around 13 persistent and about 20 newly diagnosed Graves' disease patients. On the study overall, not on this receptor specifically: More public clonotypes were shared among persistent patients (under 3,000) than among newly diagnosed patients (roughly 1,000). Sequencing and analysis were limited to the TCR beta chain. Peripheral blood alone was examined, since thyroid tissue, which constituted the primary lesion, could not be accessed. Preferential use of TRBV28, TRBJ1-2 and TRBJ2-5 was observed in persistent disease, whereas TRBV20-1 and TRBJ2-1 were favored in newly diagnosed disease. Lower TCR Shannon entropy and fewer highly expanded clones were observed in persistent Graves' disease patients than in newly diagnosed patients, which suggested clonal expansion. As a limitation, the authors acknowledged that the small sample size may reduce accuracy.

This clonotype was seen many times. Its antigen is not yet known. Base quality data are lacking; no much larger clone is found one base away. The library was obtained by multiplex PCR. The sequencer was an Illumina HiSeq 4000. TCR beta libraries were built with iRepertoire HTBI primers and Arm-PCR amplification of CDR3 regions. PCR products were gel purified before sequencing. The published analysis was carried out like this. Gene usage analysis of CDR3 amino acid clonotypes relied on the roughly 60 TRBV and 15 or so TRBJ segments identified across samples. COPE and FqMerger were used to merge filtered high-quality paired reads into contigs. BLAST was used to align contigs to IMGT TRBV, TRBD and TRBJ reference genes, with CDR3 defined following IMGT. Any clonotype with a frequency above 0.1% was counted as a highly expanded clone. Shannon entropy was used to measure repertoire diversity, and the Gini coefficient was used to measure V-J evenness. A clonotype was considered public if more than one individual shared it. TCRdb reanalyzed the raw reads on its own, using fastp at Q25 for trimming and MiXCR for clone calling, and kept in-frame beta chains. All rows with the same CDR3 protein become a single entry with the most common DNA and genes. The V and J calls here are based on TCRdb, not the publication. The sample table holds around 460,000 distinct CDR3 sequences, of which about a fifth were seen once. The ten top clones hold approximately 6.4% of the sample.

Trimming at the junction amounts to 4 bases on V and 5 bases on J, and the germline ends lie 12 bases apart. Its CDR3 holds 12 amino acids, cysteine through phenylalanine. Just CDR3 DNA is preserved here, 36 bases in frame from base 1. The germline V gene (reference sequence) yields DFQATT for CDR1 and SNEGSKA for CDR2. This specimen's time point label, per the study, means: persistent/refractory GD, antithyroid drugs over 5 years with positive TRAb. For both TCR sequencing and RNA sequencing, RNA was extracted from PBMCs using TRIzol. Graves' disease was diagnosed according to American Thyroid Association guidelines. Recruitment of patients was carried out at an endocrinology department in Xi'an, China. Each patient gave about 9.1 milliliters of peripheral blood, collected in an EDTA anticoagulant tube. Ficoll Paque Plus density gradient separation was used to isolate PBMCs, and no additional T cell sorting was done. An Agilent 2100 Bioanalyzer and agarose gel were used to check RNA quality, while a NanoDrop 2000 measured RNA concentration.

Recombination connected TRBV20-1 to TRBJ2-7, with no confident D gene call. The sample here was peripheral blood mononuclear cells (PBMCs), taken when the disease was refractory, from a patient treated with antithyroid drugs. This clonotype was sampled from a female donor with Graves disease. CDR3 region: CSATARQDEQYF. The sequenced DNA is TGCAGTGCTACTGCCCGGCAGGACGAGCAGTACTTC.